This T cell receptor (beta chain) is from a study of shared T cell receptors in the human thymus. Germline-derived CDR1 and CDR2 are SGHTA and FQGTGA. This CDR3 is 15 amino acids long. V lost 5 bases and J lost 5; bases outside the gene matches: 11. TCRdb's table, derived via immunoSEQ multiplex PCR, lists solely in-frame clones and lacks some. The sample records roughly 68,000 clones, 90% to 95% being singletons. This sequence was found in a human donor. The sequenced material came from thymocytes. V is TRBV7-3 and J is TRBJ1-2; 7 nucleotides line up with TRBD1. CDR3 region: CASSQTGVELYGYTF. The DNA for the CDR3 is TGTGCCAGCAGCCAAACAGGGGTAGAATTATATGGCTACACCTTC.